The clone carrying this T cell receptor (beta chain) was found a few times. Antigen: not known. The sample is drawn from a study of regulatory T cells in long-lasting Graves disease. Whole-study findings and limits: Clonotypes that were public and shared totalled fewer than 3,500 in persistent patients versus 750 to 1,000 in new patients.

As for time point: newly diagnosed GD, antithyroid drugs for less than 3 months. PBMCs were the source of the RNA used for TCR sequencing. Construction of TCR beta libraries relied on iRepertoire HTBI primers and on Arm-PCR targeting CDR3 regions. TCRdb re-called the multiplex PCR reads through MiXCR, storing one row per CDR3 protein. The table includes 390,000 or so distinct CDR3 sequences, roughly 10% detected once. The same data also contributed to another study, on T cells in Graves' hyperthyroidism and ophthalmopathy. That report notes: Investigators excluded patients with uncontrolled infection, other autoimmune disease, pregnancy or lactation.

This receptor was taken from a woman between 18 and 29 years old with Graves disease. The specimen comprised peripheral blood mononuclear cells (PBMCs), sampled at new diagnosis, from a patient treated with antithyroid drugs.

In DNA form, the CDR3 reads TGCGCCAGCAGCCGGGGACAGGGGAATGGCTACACCTTC. This encodes CASSRGQGNGYTF. This chain connects TRBV4-3 to TRBJ1-2; 10 nucleotides line up with TRBD1. After removal of 4 bases from V and 6 bases from J, the junction contained 2 bases not matched to a gene. The CDR3 runs 13 residues. CDR1 LGHNA and CDR2 YSLEER come from the germline V gene.